These T cell receptor beta chains were read from a single sample in a study of blood T cells in healthy people across ages. A single record per CDR3 protein comes from TCRdb applying MiXCR to the 5' RACE reads. The sample gives 2 million or so distinct CDR3 sequences, about 49% of which show up once; around 2.1% is in the top ten. The sequencing input was blood. The receptors derive from a woman between 35 and 50 years old in good health. CDR3s include the opening cysteine and the closing phenylalanine or tryptophan. Fields, in order: CDR3 protein, CDR3 DNA, clone size, V gene, D gene, J gene. The D gene is left open where the match is weak. Only part of the rows carry a size: once, few, many, or a class if the clone is expanded.

CDR3 protein: CASSQEFGRMNTEAFF
CDR3 DNA: TGTGCCAGCAGCCAAGAATTCGGAAGGATGAACACTGAAGCTTTCTTT
clone size: .
V gene: TRBV14
D gene: .
J gene: TRBJ1-1

CDR3 protein: CASSLNPSSNEKLFF
CDR3 DNA: TGTGCCAGCAGCTTAAATCCCAGTTCGAATGAAAAACTGTTTTTT
clone size: .
V gene: TRBV7-2
D gene: .
J gene: TRBJ1-4

CDR3 protein: CASSLAFGRDPPYEQYF
CDR3 DNA: TGTGCCAGCAGCTTGGCCTTTGGCAGGGACCCCCCCTACGAGCAGTACTTC
clone size: few
V gene: TRBV5-5
D gene: .
J gene: TRBJ2-7

CDR3 protein: CASSPRPGTSYGYTF
CDR3 DNA: TGTGCCAGCAGTCCAAGACCTGGGACAAGCTATGGCTACACCTTC
clone size: .
V gene: TRBV27
D gene: .
J gene: TRBJ1-2

CDR3 protein: CASSQDGGELFF
CDR3 DNA: TGCGCCAGCAGCCAAGATGGCGGGGAGCTGTTTTTT
clone size: few
V gene: TRBV4-3
D gene: .
J gene: TRBJ2-2

CDR3 protein: CASSRGGTGYDEQYF
CDR3 DNA: TGTGCCAGCAGCCGAGGCGGGACAGGGTATGATGAGCAGTACTTC
clone size: .
V gene: TRBV7-9
D gene: TRBD1
J gene: TRBJ2-7

CDR3 protein: CASSALIRETQYF
CDR3 DNA: TGTGCCAGCAGCGCATTGATTCGGGAGACCCAGTACTTC
clone size: .
V gene: TRBV7-2
D gene: .
J gene: TRBJ2-5

CDR3 protein: CATSIRQGPDTQYF
CDR3 DNA: TGTGCCACCAGCATAAGACAGGGACCAGATACGCAGTATTTT
clone size: .
V gene: TRBV15
D gene: TRBD1
J gene: TRBJ2-3

CDR3 protein: CASRPRRRDRDYGYTF
CDR3 DNA: TGTGCCAGCCGCCCCAGGCGACGGGACAGGGACTATGGCTACACCTTC
clone size: .
V gene: TRBV21-1
D gene: .
J gene: TRBJ1-2

CDR3 protein: CASSPRGTPTSEQYF
CDR3 DNA: TGTGCCAGCAGTCCCCGCGGGACCCCCACAAGCGAGCAGTACTTC
clone size: .
V gene: TRBV6-5
D gene: .
J gene: TRBJ2-7

CDR3 protein: CASSLYGGANDEQFF
CDR3 DNA: TGTGCCAGCAGCTTGTACGGGGGGGCCAACGATGAGCAGTTCTTC
clone size: .
V gene: TRBV5-5
D gene: TRBD2
J gene: TRBJ2-1

CDR3 protein: CASSSLMGRENEQYF
CDR3 DNA: TGTGCCAGCAGCTCTTTAATGGGGAGGGAGAATGAGCAGTACTTC
clone size: .
V gene: TRBV7-3
D gene: TRBD2
J gene: TRBJ2-5

CDR3 protein: CASSARGGDYYNEQFF
CDR3 DNA: TGTGCCAGCAGCGCCCGGGGGGGGGACTACTACAATGAGCAGTTCTTC
clone size: .
V gene: TRBV7-2
D gene: TRBD2
J gene: TRBJ2-1

CDR3 protein: CSVEDALGSGEQETQYF
CDR3 DNA: TGCAGCGTTGAAGATGCCCTCGGTAGCGGGGAACAAGAGACCCAGTACTTC
clone size: .
V gene: TRBV29-1
D gene: TRBD2
J gene: TRBJ2-5

CDR3 protein: CASSLNRGHEQYF
CDR3 DNA: TGTGCCAGCAGTTTGAACAGGGGGCACGAGCAGTACTTC
clone size: few
V gene: TRBV12-3/TRBV12-4
D gene: TRBD1
J gene: TRBJ2-7

CDR3 protein: CASSQYLTGTANYGYTF
CDR3 DNA: TGCGCCAGCAGCCAATATCTGACCGGGACAGCTAACTATGGCTACACCTTC
clone size: .
V gene: TRBV4-3
D gene: TRBD1
J gene: TRBJ1-2

CDR3 protein: CATSDLVAGLNEQFF
CDR3 DNA: TGTGCCACCAGTGATTTAGTAGCGGGCCTAAATGAGCAGTTCTTC
clone size: .
V gene: TRBV24-1
D gene: TRBD2
J gene: TRBJ2-1

CDR3 protein: CASFKSTGGGETQYF
CDR3 DNA: TGTGCCAGCTTTAAGTCGACAGGGGGTGGTGAGACCCAGTACTTC
clone size: few
V gene: TRBV27
D gene: TRBD1
J gene: TRBJ2-5

CDR3 protein: CASQREAGGYNEQFF
CDR3 DNA: TGCGCCAGTCAAAGGGAAGCGGGGGGGTACAATGAGCAGTTCTTC
clone size: .
V gene: TRBV5-1
D gene: TRBD2
J gene: TRBJ2-1

CDR3 protein: CASSLDRDRGDGYTF
CDR3 DNA: TGTGCCAGCAGCCTAGACCGGGACAGGGGGGATGGCTACACCTTC
clone size: .
V gene: TRBV7-2
D gene: TRBD1
J gene: TRBJ1-2

CDR3 protein: CSVSLAGGTDTQYF
CDR3 DNA: TGCAGCGTTTCACTAGCGGGGGGCACAGATACGCAGTATTTT
clone size: many
V gene: TRBV29-1
D gene: TRBD2
J gene: TRBJ2-3

CDR3 protein: CAISADSSAGNIQYF
CDR3 DNA: TGTGCCATCAGTGCGGACAGCTCGGCGGGGAACATTCAGTACTTC
clone size: .
V gene: TRBV2
D gene: .
J gene: TRBJ2-4

CDR3 protein: CSAEGEAGQETQYF
CDR3 DNA: TGCAGCGCTGAAGGGGAGGCGGGCCAAGAGACCCAGTACTTC
clone size: few
V gene: TRBV29-1
D gene: .
J gene: TRBJ2-5

CDR3 protein: CASSLMGGPYNEQFF
CDR3 DNA: TGTGCCAGCAGCTTAATGGGGGGGCCGTACAATGAGCAGTTCTTC
clone size: .
V gene: TRBV11-2
D gene: .
J gene: TRBJ2-1

CDR3 protein: CASIRGRGHNEKLFF
CDR3 DNA: TGTGCCAGCATCCGAGGCAGGGGGCACAATGAAAAACTGTTTTTT
clone size: once
V gene: TRBV7-8
D gene: TRBD1
J gene: TRBJ1-4

CDR3 protein: CASSLNWRQSMDEKLFF
CDR3 DNA: TGTGCCAGCAGCTTAAACTGGCGGCAGTCCATGGATGAAAAACTGTTTTTT
clone size: .
V gene: TRBV7-2
D gene: .
J gene: TRBJ1-4

CDR3 protein: CASSYSNARRGPNEQYF
CDR3 DNA: TGTGCCAGCAGTTACTCGAACGCTAGAAGAGGCCCAAACGAGCAGTACTTC
clone size: .
V gene: TRBV6-2/TRBV6-3
D gene: .
J gene: TRBJ2-7